These 26 T cell receptor beta chains were sequenced from one sample in a study of cytomegalovirus exposure and HLA in healthy donors (dated by TCRdb to 2016 to 2017). Library construction relied on the immunoSEQ multiplex PCR assay. A mixture of 60 forward primers for TCR Vbeta segments and 13 reverse primers for TCR Jbeta segments was used in the multiplex PCR. Sourced from immuneACCESS, this table was stored by TCRdb with only in-frame sequences that have V and J called. A share of the clones is absent; for the studies checked, an unresolved V gene accounts for under half, and the remainder has no known explanation. The sample table holds 210,000 or so clones, of which under 85% were seen once. In total, the top ten clones hold roughly 10% of the sample. Sequencing was done on a sample of PBMCs. The receptors originated from a woman in her forties or fifties in good health and CMV-seropositive.

Comments on this clone: A read error may produce the germline difference seen at one junction end. V and J are TRBV28 and TRBJ2-7; the match to TRBD1 covers 9 bases. The CDR3 covers 11 residues. CDR1 and CDR2 (germline): MDHEN, SYDVKM. DNA of the CDR3: TGTGCCAGCAGTTATCGGGACAGGGTTGGCTTC. Translation: CASSYRDRVGF.

V and J are TRBV7-9 and TRBJ2-2; weak D call: TRBD1 (7 bases). Trimming cost V 3 bases and J 6 bases, with 11 bases left between them. Germline CDR1 reads SEHNR; CDR2 reads FQNEAQ (reference sequence). The CDR3 spans 14 residues. Here the CDR3 reads CASSFTGEAGELFF. As DNA, the CDR3 is TGTGCCAGCAGCTTCACAGGGGAGGCCGGGGAGCTGTTTTTT.

The rearrangement uses TRBV4-2 and TRBJ1-2; 8 bases agree with TRBD1. Per germline, CDR1 LGHNA and CDR2 YNFKEQ. The CDR3 totals 15 residues. V gave up 4 bases and J gave up 4 bases; unmatched junction bases: 8. The CDR3 loop reads CASSLGTGEFYGYTF. The CDR3 DNA reads as TGTGCCAGCAGCCTCGGGACAGGAGAGTTCTATGGCTACACCTTC.

The chain recombines TRBV5-6 with TRBJ2-1, with 9 bases identical to TRBD1. V shed 4 bases, J shed 5 bases, and the junction held 4 bases outside the gene matches. Germline lookup yields CDR1 SGHDT and CDR2 YYEEEE. The CDR3 is 14 residues long. The CDR3 coding sequence is TGTGCCAGCAGCACAGGGGGCCGAAACAATGAGCAGTTCTTC. Residues: CASSTGGRNNEQFF.

V and J are TRBV7-2 and TRBJ1-6; D is unresolved. CDR1 and CDR2 (germline): SGHTA, FQGNSA. V lost 1 base to trimming and J lost 6 bases, with 10 bases between them. This CDR3 contains 15 residues. The CDR3 DNA reads as TGTGCCAGCAGCTTAGGTTCGACTGGTAATTCACCCCTCCACTTT. Its translation is CASSLGSTGNSPLHF.

This clone showed up just once. Here the CDR3 reads CASSSGLAGSFNSWRELFF. The CDR3 DNA sequence: TGCGCCAGCAGCTCAGGACTAGCGGGGTCATTTAACTCGTGGCGGGAGCTGTTTTTT. The genes are TRBV5-1 and TRBJ2-2, with 12 bases identical to TRBD2. CDR1 is SGHRS and CDR2 is YFSETQ in the germline V gene. J was trimmed by 9 bases and V by 3 bases; bases with no gene match: 18. The CDR3 runs 19 residues.

The chain combines TRBV28 with TRBJ2-7; possibly TRBD2 for D (6 bases). CDR3 size: 15 residues. V dropped 3 bases and J dropped 4 bases, with 16 bases sitting between them. CDR1 and CDR2 (germline): MDHEN, SYDVKM. In DNA form, the CDR3 reads TGTGCCAGCAGTTTGTTGGAGGGTGGGGAATACGAGCAGTACTTC. This codes for CASSLLEGGEYEQYF. Filled out from reference TRBV28 and TRBJ2-7, the complete variable domain reads DVKVTQSSRYLVKRTGEKVFLECVQDMDHENMFWYRQDPGLGLRLIYFSYDVKMKEKGDIPEGYSVSREKKERFSLILESASTNQTSMYLCASSLLEGGEYEQYFGPGTRLTVT.

This chain links TRBV10-3 with TRBJ2-1, with 14 bases aligning to TRBD2. Germline V gives CDR1 ENHRY, CDR2 SYGVKD. This CDR3 comprises 15 residues. Germline trimming cut 6 bases from V and 4 bases from J; bases unmatched to any gene: 2. The chain's CDR3 is CAIRTSGGDYNEQFF. For the CDR3, the DNA is TGTGCCATCAGGACTAGCGGGGGGGATTACAATGAGCAGTTCTTC.

V and J are TRBV25-1 and TRBJ1-4; D is ambiguous. This CDR3 spans 17 amino acids. Trimming pared 3 bases from V and 8 bases from J, leaving 22 bases between. Germline V gene sequence: CDR1 MGHDK, CDR2 SYGVNS. CDR3: CASSDPLGSGGSEKLFF. The CDR3 coding sequence is TGTGCCAGCAGTGACCCTCTTGGATCGGGTGGGTCAGAAAAACTGTTTTTT.

The rearrangement joins TRBV7-2 to TRBJ1-1; D not certain. This CDR3 spans 15 amino acids. Trimming took off 4 bases at V and 3 bases at J, with 15 bases between the two ends. CDR1 SGHTA and CDR2 FQGNSA come from the germline V gene. The CDR3 DNA follows: TGTGCCAGCAGCTCGATCAGCGCGGAATACACTGAAGCTTTCTTT. It translates to CASSSISAEYTEAFF.

The V call is TRBV4-3, the J call TRBJ1-3; 11 bases fit TRBD1. The CDR3 has 16 residues. Germline assignment: CDR1 LGHNA and CDR2 YSLEER. Trimming took 2 bases from V and 2 from J; bases not matched to a gene: 2. This CDR3 reads CASSQRGQGAGNTIYF. The CDR3 DNA reads as TGCGCCAGCAGCCAAAGGGGACAGGGGGCTGGAAACACCATATATTTT.

The V gene is TRBV28, the J gene TRBJ1-3; D is ambiguous. This CDR3 contains 16 residues. Germline V gives CDR1 MDHEN, CDR2 SYDVKM. V was clipped by 3 bases and J by 0 bases, with 12 bases between them. CDR3 coding DNA: TGTGCCAGCAGTTTTGGCCAGGTATTCTCTGGAAACACCATATATTTT. Translation: CASSFGQVFSGNTIYF.

The chain combines TRBV6-5 with TRBJ2-4, with 9 bases aligning to TRBD1. J was trimmed by 8 bases and V by 5 bases; bases with no gene match: 7. The CDR3 sequence is 14 residues long. Germline CDR1 is MNHEY and CDR2 is SVGAGI. The CDR3 sequence: CASSQDRGVDIQYF. For the CDR3, the DNA is TGTGCCAGCAGTCAGGACAGGGGAGTCGACATTCAGTACTTC.

This clone has only one observation. The V and J genes are TRBV6-1 and TRBJ1-5, with D maybe TRBD1 (6 bases). Trimming left V 6 bases short and J 0 bases short, with 9 bases between. Germline CDR1 is MNHNS and CDR2 is SASEGT. The CDR3 loop spans 14 amino acids. The CDR3 nucleotides are TGTGCCAGCAGCCTACAGGGTAGCAATCAGCCCCAGCATTTT. Amino acids: CASSLQGSNQPQHF.

This chain connects TRBV29-1 to TRBJ2-1; 8 bases map to TRBD1. The J segment lost 5 bases and the V segment lost 6 bases, leaving 6 bases of the junction unmatched. The CDR3 sequence is 13 residues long. The germline V gene has CDR1 SQVTM and CDR2 ANQGSEA. Written as DNA, the CDR3 is TGCAGCGTCGACAGGGGAATAAACAATGAGCAGTTCTTC. Its translation is CSVDRGINNEQFF.

V usage is TRBV11-2 and J usage is TRBJ2-1, with TRBD2 matching over 10 bases. Germline loops: CDR1 SGHAT, CDR2 FQNNGV. The CDR3 spans 16 residues. V was clipped by 4 bases and J by 4 bases; unmatched bases: 7. CDR3 bases: TGTGCCAGCAGCTCTAGCGGGGGAACTTTATACAATGAGCAGTTCTTC. Translated, it gives CASSSSGGTLYNEQFF.

The chain carries TRBV7-9 and TRBJ1-4, with D tentatively TRBD1 (5 bases). CDR3 size: 15 residues. V lost 3 bases and J lost 7, with 15 bases in between. Per germline, CDR1 SEHNR and CDR2 FQNEAQ (reference sequence). The CDR3 bases are TGTGCCAGCAGCTTCCCGCAGGGTTCTGGTGAAAAACTGTTTTTT. Translation: CASSFPQGSGEKLFF. The complete variable domain, with remaining parts taken from reference TRBV7-9 and TRBJ1-4, reads DTGVSQNPRHKITKRGQNVTFRCDPISEHNRLYWYRQTLGQGPEFLTYFQNEAQLEKSRLLSDRFSAERPKGSFSTLEIQRTEQGDSAMYLCASSFPQGSGEKLFFGSGTQLSVL.

As concerns this clone: At one end the junction does not follow the germline gene, possibly because of a read error. The rearrangement joins TRBV6-5 to TRBJ1-1; TRBD1 agrees at 7 bases. The CDR3 consists of 14 residues. Germline CDR1 MNHEY, CDR2 SVGAGI. Here the CDR3 reads CASRYYGQATEAFF. The DNA of the CDR3 is TGTGCCAGCAGATACTACGGACAGGCCACTGAAGCTTTCTTT.

The V call is TRBV19, the J call TRBJ1-4; no clear D. Trimming left V 6 bases short and J 8 bases short, with 13 bases between. Germline lookup yields CDR1 LNHDA and CDR2 SQIVND (reference sequence). The CDR3 runs to 13 residues. The CDR3, as DNA: TGTGCCAGTAGCCGGAGCTTCTGGGAAAAACTGTTTTTT. It encodes CASSRSFWEKLFF.

This chain uses TRBV27 with TRBJ1-5; 10 positions agree with TRBD1. CDR3 size: 15 residues. Trimming cost V 6 bases and J 2 bases; bases outside gene matches: 4. The V gene's germline CDR1 is MNHEY and CDR2 SMNVEV (reference sequence). CDR3 loop: CASSPTGGGNQPQHF. CDR3 nucleotides: TGTGCCAGCAGCCCGACAGGGGGCGGCAATCAGCCCCAGCATTTT.

The gene calls are TRBV7-9 and TRBJ1-1, with no clear D. V was cut by 5 bases and J by 4 bases, with 8 bases left in between. CDR3 size: 12 residues. Germline values: CDR1 SEHNR, CDR2 FQNEAQ (reference sequence). The CDR3 bases are TGTGCCAGCAGCCTGATTAGCACTGAAGCTTTCTTT. Translation: CASSLISTEAFF.

V usage is TRBV10-1 and J usage is TRBJ1-4, with 7 bases identical to TRBD1. The germline CDR1 and CDR2 sequences are WNHNN and SYGVQD (reference sequence). J lost 8 bases, V lost 0 bases, and 6 bases had no gene match. The CDR3 sequence is 15 residues long. The CDR3 region is CASSESAGGQEKLFF. CDR3 bases: TGCGCCAGCAGTGAGTCAGCAGGGGGACAGGAAAAACTGTTTTTT.

The chain is built from TRBV12-5 and TRBJ1-2; perhaps TRBD1 as D (5 bases). Germline V CDR1 and CDR2: LGHNT, FRNRAP. The CDR3 contains 17 residues. V shed 6 bases and J shed 7 bases, with 27 bases lying between them. CDR3 amino acids: CASGQIHGKRGLGGYTF. The CDR3 DNA follows: TGTGCTAGTGGCCAAATCCACGGGAAGCGGGGCTTGGGTGGCTACACCTTC. Variable domain in full (rest from reference TRBV12-5 and TRBJ1-2): DARVTQTPRHKVTEMGQEVTMRCQPILGHNTVFWYRQTMMQGLELLAYFRNRAPLDDSGMPKDRFSAEMPDATLATLKIQPSEPRDSAVYFCASGQIHGKRGLGGYTFGSGTRLTVV.

This clone was found a few times. The chain is built from TRBV29-1 and TRBJ2-2; 9 bases fit TRBD2. V lost 6 bases to trimming and J lost 7 bases; unmatched junction nucleotides: 18. Germline V CDR1 and CDR2: SQVTM, ANQGSEA. The length of the CDR3 is 17 residues. This chain's CDR3 is CSVTGPAGGGAIGELFF. The CDR3 nucleotides are TGCAGCGTCACGGGCCCGGCGGGCGGGGGGGCTATCGGGGAGCTGTTTTTT.

This clone came up a few times. V gene TRBV6-1 combines with J gene TRBJ1-2, with D unclear. CDR1 is MNHNS and CDR2 is SASEGT in the germline V gene. V lost 3 bases to trimming and J lost 0 bases, with 8 bases between them. The CDR3 loop spans 14 amino acids. CDR3 amino acids: CASSDSTTNYGYTF. The CDR3 DNA reads TGTGCCAGCAGTGACTCCACAACTAACTATGGCTACACCTTC.

The chain recombines TRBV11-3 with TRBJ1-6; D is possibly TRBD1 (6 bases). With 5 bases removed from V and 15 bases from J, the gap between germline ends came to 20 bases. This CDR3 is 14 amino acids long. Per the germline V gene, CDR1 is SGHNT and CDR2 is YENEEA. CDR3 sequence: CASSPGGGDRHLHF. Here the CDR3 DNA reads TGTGCCAGCAGCCCCGGAGGGGGGGATCGGCACCTCCACTTT.